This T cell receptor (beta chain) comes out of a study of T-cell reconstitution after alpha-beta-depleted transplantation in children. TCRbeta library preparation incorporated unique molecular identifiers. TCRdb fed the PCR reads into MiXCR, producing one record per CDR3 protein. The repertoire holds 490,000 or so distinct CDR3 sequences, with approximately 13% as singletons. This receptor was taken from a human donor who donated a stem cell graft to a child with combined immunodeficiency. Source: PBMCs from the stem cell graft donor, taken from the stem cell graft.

The CDR3 nucleotides are TGTGCCAGCAGTGCCACGAGGGCAGGGTCCTACAATGAGCAGTTCTTC. Its translation is CASSATRAGSYNEQFF. V and J are TRBV12-3 or TRBV12-4 and TRBJ2-1; D is tentatively TRBD1 or TRBD2 (5 bases each). The V end was cut by 5 bases, the J end by 1 base, with 15 bases between. This CDR3 has 16 residues.